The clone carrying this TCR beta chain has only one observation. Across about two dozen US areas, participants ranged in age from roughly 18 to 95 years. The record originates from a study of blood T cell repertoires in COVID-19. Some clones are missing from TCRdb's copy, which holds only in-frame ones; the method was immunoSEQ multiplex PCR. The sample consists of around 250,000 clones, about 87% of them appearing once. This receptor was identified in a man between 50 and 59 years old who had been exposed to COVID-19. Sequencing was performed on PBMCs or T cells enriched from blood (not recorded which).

Here the CDR3 DNA reads TGTGCCAGCAGCTTTAGCGGGGGGGCCGAAGATACGCAGTATTTT. It yields the protein CASSFSGGAEDTQYF. V usage is TRBV7-3 and J usage is TRBJ2-3, with 11 bases matching TRBD2. The V gene end was trimmed by 3 bases and the J gene end by 5 bases; junction bases not matched to a gene: 4. The CDR3 is 15 residues long. Germline-derived CDR1 and CDR2 are SGHTA and FQGTGA.